Below, 25 T cell receptor beta chains from the same sample are listed, as sequenced in a study of early T cells in non-severe SARS-CoV-2 infection. One entry per CDR3 protein, called by TCRdb with MiXCR from the 5' RACE reads. This table holds 50,000 to 65,000 distinct CDR3 sequences, about 8.9% found once. Sequencing was done on a sample of whole blood. These receptors came from an adult who was a healthcare worker with PCR-confirmed SARS-CoV-2 infection or an uninfected control (not recorded which).

V and J are TRBV20-1 and TRBJ2-7; 10 bases agree with TRBD1. The CDR3 sequence is 14 residues long. CDR1 is DFQATT and CDR2 is SNEGSKA in the germline V gene (reference sequence). The V segment lost 5 bases and the J segment 3 bases; nucleotides outside the gene matches: 7. CDR3 amino acids: CSAYRDRGNYEQYF. As DNA, the CDR3 is TGCAGTGCTTACCGGGACAGGGGAAACTACGAGCAGTACTTC.

V is TRBV7-2 and J is TRBJ2-3, with D possibly TRBD1 on 6 matching bases. Trimming removed 4 bases from V and 12 bases from J, with 14 bases in between. The germline CDR1 and CDR2 sequences are SGHTA and FQGNSA. The CDR3 has 12 amino acids. CDR3 in amino acids: CASSSPGAQQYF. Here the CDR3 DNA reads TGTGCCAGCAGCTCCCCAGGGGCCCAACAGTATTTT.

This clonotype was counted only a few times. CDR3 sequence reads: CASSSRRATATNIQYF. The CDR3 bases are TGTGCCAGCAGCTCTCGTAGGGCCACCGCTACGAACATTCAGTACTTC. The chain uses TRBV3-1 and TRBJ2-4, with D hard to call. Per germline, CDR1 LGHDT and CDR2 YNNKEL (reference sequence). The germline V and J ends were trimmed by 5 bases and 7 bases, with 21 bases remaining between them. This CDR3 contains 16 residues.

The chain couples TRBV4-3 to TRBJ1-1; D perhaps matches TRBD1 (5 bases). The CDR3 runs to 15 residues. Trimming removed 0 bases from V and 6 bases from J, with 14 bases in between. Germline CDR1 and CDR2: LGHNA and YSLEER. CDR3 loop: CASSQESGVNAEAFF. CDR3 bases: TGCGCCAGCAGCCAAGAATCGGGGGTAAACGCTGAAGCTTTCTTT.

The chain combines TRBV15 with TRBJ1-4; D call uncertain. This CDR3 has 16 amino acids. Trimming removed 3 bases at V and 2 bases at J, with 13 bases between. Germline V gene lookup returns CDR1 LNHNV and CDR2 YYDKDF (reference sequence). The CDR3 nucleotides are TGTGCCACCAGCAGGTCAATTGGGTCCACTAATGAAAAACTGTTTTTT. It yields the protein CATSRSIGSTNEKLFF.

The CDR3 region has the DNA TGTGCCAGCAGCCCTAGACAGGGTAGGGCACAGTTCTTC. It yields the protein CASSPRQGRAQFF. The chain links TRBV12-3 or TRBV12-4 to TRBJ2-1, with TRBD1 matching over 7 bases. The CDR3 is made up of 13 amino acids. V dropped 6 bases and J dropped 13; count of bases not matched to a gene: 12.

A few counts support this clonotype. V gene TRBV27 combines with J gene TRBJ2-7; 8 bases map to TRBD1. This CDR3 has 15 residues. Trimming at V came to 6 bases and at J to 2 bases, leaving 9 bases not matched to a gene. The germline V gene encodes CDR1 MNHEY and CDR2 SMNVEV (reference sequence). In DNA, the CDR3 is TGTGCCAGCAGCCCCGGACAGGGACTCACCTACGAGCAGTACTTC. It is translated as CASSPGQGLTYEQYF.

The sample holds many counts of this clonotype. The chain has TRBV7-2 and TRBJ2-7; 7 bases align to TRBD2. Unmatched junction bases numbered 7, after V lost 5 bases and J lost 0 bases. From germline, CDR1 is SGHTA and CDR2 FQGNSA. The CDR3 runs 15 residues. Here the CDR3 reads CASSPKTSSSYEQYF. The DNA for the CDR3 is TGTGCCAGCAGCCCCAAGACTAGCAGCTCCTACGAGCAGTACTTC.

The genes are TRBV7-9 and TRBJ1-6, with a tentative D call TRBD1 (6 bases). The CDR3 has 15 amino acids. The V gene lost 5 bases and the J gene lost 2 bases, with 10 bases spanning the gap. CDR1 is SEHNR and CDR2 is FQNEAQ in the germline V gene (reference sequence). For the CDR3, the DNA is TGTGCCAGCAGCCCAACAGGGACCTATAATTCACCCCTCCACTTT. Residues: CASSPTGTYNSPLHF.

The rearrangement links TRBV7-8 to TRBJ2-7, with unresolved D. Germline CDR1 and CDR2: SGHVS and FQNEAQ. V lost 4 bases and J lost 0, with 10 bases in between. The CDR3 is 14 amino acids. CDR3 nucleotide sequence: TGTGCCAGCAGCTCCGCCGGGCTCTCCTACGAGCAGTACTTC. This encodes CASSSAGLSYEQYF.

The chain has TRBV9 and TRBJ2-5; 16 nucleotides align to TRBD2. This CDR3 is built from 17 residues. CDR1 and CDR2 (germline): SGDLS, YYNGEE. The V gene end was trimmed by 4 bases and the J gene end by 3 bases; junction bases not matched to a gene: 6. The CDR3 loop reads CASSTQGLAGGEETQYF. The CDR3 nucleotides read TGTGCCAGCAGCACCCAGGGACTAGCGGGAGGGGAAGAGACCCAGTACTTC. Combining the CDR3 with reference TRBV9 and TRBJ2-5 gives the whole variable domain DSGVTQTPKHLITATGQRVTLRCSPRSGDLSVYWYQQSLDQGLQFLIQYYNGEERAKGNILERFSAQQFPDLHSELNLSSLELGDSALYFCASSTQGLAGGEETQYFGPGTRLLVL.

Many counts were recorded for this clonotype. CDR3 region: CASSAGGGGGYTF. DNA for the CDR3: TGCGCCAGCAGTGCAGGGGGCGGTGGTGGCTACACCTTC. The chain recombines TRBV10-2 with TRBJ1-2, with 8 bases aligning to TRBD1. CDR3 length: 13 residues. CDR1 WSHSY and CDR2 SAAADI come from the germline V gene. The V segment lost 4 bases and the J segment 7 bases; nucleotides outside the gene matches: 5.

J is TRBJ1-5 and V is TRBV27, with D perhaps TRBD1 (5 bases). The CDR3 length is 13 residues. Trimming cost V 5 bases and J 4 bases, with 9 bases left between them. Per the germline V gene, CDR1 is MNHEY and CDR2 is SMNVEV (reference sequence). The CDR3 DNA follows: TGTGCCAGCAGTCCGAGACAGAATCAGCCCCAGCATTTT. It specifies CASSPRQNQPQHF.

This clonotype was detected many times. The V and J genes are TRBV15 and TRBJ2-7; 11 nucleotides match TRBD1. Germline values: CDR1 LNHNV, CDR2 YYDKDF (reference sequence). J lost 0 bases, V lost 1 base, and 2 bases had no gene match. This CDR3 is built from 16 residues. CDR3 amino acids: CATSRGGQGASYEQYF. In nucleotides, the CDR3 is TGTGCCACCAGCAGAGGTGGACAGGGGGCCTCCTACGAGCAGTACTTC. Combining the CDR3 with reference TRBV15 and TRBJ2-7 gives the whole variable domain DAMVIQNPRYQVTQFGKPVTLSCSQTLNHNVMYWYQQKSSQAPKLLFHYYDKDFNNEADTPDNFQSRRPNTSFCFLDIRSPGLGDTAMYLCATSRGGQGASYEQYFGPGTRLTVT.

V usage is TRBV11-2 and J usage is TRBJ1-1; D may be TRBD1 (5 bases). Trimming shortened V by 0 bases and J by 6 bases, and 14 bases separated the two germline ends. CDR1 is SGHAT and CDR2 is FQNNGV in the germline V gene. The CDR3 is 15 amino acids. The chain's CDR3 is CASSLDGGFGAEAFF. In DNA form, the CDR3 reads TGTGCCAGCAGCTTAGACGGGGGATTTGGGGCTGAAGCTTTCTTT.

V usage is TRBV20-1 and J usage is TRBJ2-1; TRBD2 agrees at 7 bases. CDR3 length equals 13 residues. V lost 3 bases, J lost 6 bases, and 5 bases stayed unmatched. Germline lookup yields CDR1 DFQATT and CDR2 SNEGSKA (reference sequence). The CDR3 reads CSARPGGANEQFF. The CDR3 DNA reads as TGCAGTGCTAGGCCGGGAGGAGCCAATGAGCAGTTCTTC.

CDR3 residues: CASSEGVAEAFF. The CDR3 DNA is TGTGCCAGCAGTGAAGGAGTGGCTGAAGCTTTCTTT. The V gene is TRBV2, the J gene TRBJ1-1; no definite D call. The CDR3 covers 12 residues. V was clipped by 1 base and J by 6 bases, with 6 bases between them. Looked up from germline, CDR1 is SNHLY and CDR2 is FYNNEI.

Many counts were recorded for this clonotype. The chain links TRBV12-3 or TRBV12-4 to TRBJ2-7, with 7 nucleotides matching TRBD1. This CDR3 is built from 14 residues. J lost 1 base, V lost 5 bases, and 5 bases had no gene match. The CDR3 region is CASSPEDRSYEQYF. CDR3 coding DNA: TGTGCCAGCAGTCCAGAGGACAGGTCCTACGAGCAGTACTTC.

This clonotype was detected ten times or more. The V gene is TRBV5-1, the J gene TRBJ2-5; 8 nucleotides match TRBD1. This CDR3 is built from 14 residues. Per germline, CDR1 SGHRS and CDR2 YFSETQ. Losses at the gene ends were 4 bases for V and 5 bases for J; bases not matched to a gene: 7. The CDR3 sequence is CASSDTGGRETQYF. CDR3 DNA: TGCGCCAGCAGCGATACAGGGGGACGGGAGACCCAGTACTTC.

This clonotype has ten or more counts. The chain links TRBV6-6 to TRBJ1-5; 8 nucleotides match TRBD1. The germline CDR1 and CDR2 sequences are MNHNY and SVGAGI (reference sequence). V lost 6 bases, J lost 6 bases, and 10 bases stayed unmatched. CDR3 size: 15 residues. The CDR3 DNA follows: TGTGCCAGCAGCCAAGGACAGGGATCGATTCAGCCCCAGCATTTT. Protein: CASSQGQGSIQPQHF.

As to this clonotype: Relative to the germline gene, one junction end is altered; a read error may explain this. CDR3 in amino acids: CASRDLNQETRYF. CDR3 nucleotides: TGTGCCAGCAGAGACCTAAACCAAGAGACCCGGTACTTC. The rearrangement uses TRBV6-2 or TRBV6-3 and TRBJ2-5; D gene ambiguous. The germline CDR1 and CDR2 sequences are MNHEY and SVGEGT. The CDR3 loop spans 13 amino acids.

This clonotype was counted between two and nine times. The rearrangement uses TRBV6-2 or TRBV6-3 and TRBJ2-7; D call uncertain. The CDR3 has 15 residues. Germline values: CDR1 MNHEY, CDR2 SVGEGT. V dropped 0 bases and J dropped 3 bases, with 12 bases sitting between them. CDR3 region: CASSYSTQHHYEQYF. In nucleotides, the CDR3 is TGTGCCAGCAGTTACTCGACTCAGCATCACTACGAGCAGTACTTC.

The sample holds a few counts of this clonotype. The chain links TRBV7-3 to TRBJ2-1; 10 positions match TRBD2. Germline V gene sequence: CDR1 SGHTA, CDR2 FQGTGA. CDR3 length: 16 amino acids. J lost 10 bases, V lost 1 base, and 10 bases had no gene match. The CDR3 loop is CASSLNGLAGADEQFF. CDR3 nucleotide sequence: TGTGCCAGCAGCTTAAACGGGCTAGCGGGAGCGGACGAGCAGTTCTTC.

V and J are TRBV29-1 and TRBJ2-6, with 14 bases fitting TRBD2. The CDR3 spans 16 residues. The ends lost 6 bases at V and 1 base at J; junction bases unmatched: 2. Germline CDR1 reads SQVTM; CDR2 reads ANQGSEA. CDR3 residues: CSVRTSGRSGANVLTF. The DNA of the CDR3 is TGCAGCGTCCGGACTAGCGGGAGGTCTGGGGCCAACGTCCTGACTTTC.

The table lists this clonotype with many counts. The chain uses TRBV4-3 and TRBJ1-3; D is possibly TRBD1 (6 bases). The CDR3 totals 15 residues. Trimming took off 1 base at V and 2 bases at J, with 9 bases between the two ends. Germline V gives CDR1 LGHNA, CDR2 YSLEER. The CDR3 sequence: CASSQVGGPGNTIYF. For the CDR3, the DNA is TGCGCCAGCAGCCAAGTCGGGGGGCCTGGAAACACCATATATTTT.